This T cell receptor (beta chain) was obtained from a study of blood T cells in healthy people across ages. In the study overall: Per every two T cells, about one barcoded beta molecule was captured by template switching.

Points on this clonotype: Its specificity is not known.

The CDR3 loop spans 20 amino acids. Per the germline V gene, CDR1 is MNHEY and CDR2 is SVGEGT. V shed 6 bases, J shed 2 bases, and the junction held 19 bases outside the gene matches. Study-level findings and limits: Roughly linear age-related decline in beta diversity appeared, significant by age roughly 40.

A second PCR, run for about 6 to 12 cycles, used a sample-barcoded 5' primer plus a J-beta primer mix. The authors tagged each cDNA molecule using a template-switch adaptor with 12 random nucleotides. TCRdb processed the 5' RACE reads anew with MiXCR; each CDR3 protein has one entry. The sample has about 840,000 distinct CDR3 sequences; about 28% are singletons. The sample was also reused in another study, on T cells of mothers and their children. That publication notes: From each mother came over 8 million TCR beta CDR3 reads, and from each child came about 3 million.

The V call is TRBV6-2 or TRBV6-3, the J call TRBJ1-5, with 10 positions matching TRBD1. The sequencing sample was made of blood. The sequence was collected from a woman aged 35 to 49 in good health. CDR3 DNA sequence: TGTGCCAGCAGGTCCGCCAGACCGGGACAGGGGCTTTCTGGCAATCAGCCCCAGCATTTT. Amino acids: CASRSARPGQGLSGNQPQHF.